Listed here are 9 T cell receptor beta chains from one sample, sequenced in a study of a mutant IDH1 vaccine in newly diagnosed glioma. Profiled with immunoSEQ multiplex PCR; TCRdb holds only in-frame clones, not every one. The sample includes some 60,000 clones, 86% of them seen just once. Time point in this sample: week 35, safety follow-up. It was 300 ug of mutant IDH1 20-mer peptide that made up each vaccine dose, given with topical imiquimod. Which antigens these TCRs recognize remains unknown. The sequenced sample was PBMCs, obtained from a glioma patient whose treatment included an IDH1 peptide vaccine. The receptors derive from a man aged 35 to 55 with glioma.

The chain uses TRBV2 and TRBJ2-3; 9 positions match TRBD1. V was clipped by 4 bases and J by 5 bases; unmatched bases: 10. This CDR3 contains 16 residues. In germline, CDR1 is SNHLY, CDR2 FYNNEI. CDR3 protein: CASSGLLGQGGDTQYF. The CDR3 nucleotides are TGTGCCAGCAGTGGATTACTGGGACAGGGCGGAGATACGCAGTATTTT.

Regarding this clone: One end of the junction is discordant with germline, which a read error may explain. This rearrangement joins TRBV7-7 to TRBJ2-7, with TRBD2 matching over 8 bases. The CDR3 contains 14 residues. Germline lookup yields CDR1 SSHAT and CDR2 FNYEAQ (reference sequence). The CDR3 loop is CASSPWSGSAEQYF. For the CDR3, the DNA is TGTGCTAGCAGCCCCTGGAGCGGGAGCGCTGAGCAGTACTTC.

The genes are TRBV7-6 and TRBJ2-1, with 10 bases aligning to TRBD2. Germline CDR1 SGHVS, CDR2 FNYEAQ. V trimming: 3 bases; J trimming: 4 bases; junction bases outside the gene matches: 15. This CDR3 is built from 19 residues. CDR3 in DNA: TGTGCCAGCAGCTTTATGGGGGGGCTAGCGGGAGAGCTGTACAATGAGCAGTTCTTC. It codes for CASSFMGGLAGELYNEQFF. Filled out from reference TRBV7-6 and TRBJ2-1, the complete variable domain reads GAGVSQSPRYKVTKRGQDVALRCDPISGHVSLYWYRQALGQGPEFLTYFNYEAQQDKSGLPNDRFSAERPEGSISTLTIQRTEQRDSAMYRCASSFMGGLAGELYNEQFFGPGTRLTVL.

This clone turned up a few times. The V gene is TRBV4-2, the J gene TRBJ2-7, with 10 bases aligning to TRBD2. Unmatched junction bases numbered 1, after V lost 1 base and J lost 7 bases. Germline values: CDR1 LGHNA, CDR2 YNFKEQ. The CDR3 is 13 amino acids. For the CDR3, the DNA is TGTGCCAGCAGCCAAGTACTAGCGGGAGAGCAGTACTTC. Translation: CASSQVLAGEQYF.

The chain uses TRBV27 and TRBJ1-2; D unresolved. Trimming pared 0 bases from V and 4 bases from J, leaving 6 bases between. This CDR3 comprises 13 residues. CDR1 and CDR2 (germline): MNHEY, SMNVEV (reference sequence). The CDR3 region is CASSLSGLYGYTF. The CDR3 DNA reads as TGTGCCAGCAGTTTATCGGGCCTCTATGGCTACACCTTC.

The chain links TRBV19 to TRBJ2-1; 13 bases match TRBD2. The CDR3 contains 14 residues. Germline CDR1 reads LNHDA; CDR2 reads SQIVND (reference sequence). J lost 7 bases, V lost 5 bases, and 2 bases had no gene match. In DNA form, the CDR3 reads TGTGCCAGTAGTGCGGGACTAGCGGGGAATGAGCAGTTCTTC. Translating gives CASSAGLAGNEQFF.

V usage is TRBV19 and J usage is TRBJ1-3, with 7 bases identical to TRBD1. Germline V gene lookup returns CDR1 LNHDA and CDR2 SQIVND (reference sequence). The CDR3 is made up of 14 amino acids. V dropped 7 bases and J dropped 5; count of bases not matched to a gene: 8. In nucleotides, the CDR3 is TGTGCCAGTATGAGCGACAGGGCCCGAAACACCATATATTTT. It encodes CASMSDRARNTIYF.

V is TRBV7-2 and J is TRBJ2-5, with TRBD2 as a possible D gene (6 bases). Germline V lookup: CDR1 SGHTA, CDR2 FQGNSA. V gave up 5 bases and J gave up 1 base, with 11 bases separating them. The CDR3 length is 14 residues. CDR3 sequence (DNA): TGTGCCAGCAGCCCGACTAGTGTCCAAGAGACCCAGTACTTC. It specifies CASSPTSVQETQYF. The entire variable domain, with the rest obtained from reference TRBV7-2 and TRBJ2-5, is as follows: GAGVSQSPSNKVTEKGKDVELRCDPISGHTALYWYRQSLGQGLEFLIYFQGNSAPDKSGLPSDRFSAERTGGSVSTLTIQRTQQEDSAVYLCASSPTSVQETQYFGPGTRLLVL.

The DNA for the CDR3 is TGTGCCAGCAGTTTATCTGGACAGGCCCGGGTAGGCTACACCTTC. This translates into CASSLSGQARVGYTF. The chain has TRBV27 and TRBJ1-2; TRBD1 matches at 7 bases. V shed 0 bases, J shed 8 bases, and the junction held 9 bases outside the gene matches. This CDR3 has 15 amino acids. Germline assignment: CDR1 MNHEY and CDR2 SMNVEV (reference sequence).